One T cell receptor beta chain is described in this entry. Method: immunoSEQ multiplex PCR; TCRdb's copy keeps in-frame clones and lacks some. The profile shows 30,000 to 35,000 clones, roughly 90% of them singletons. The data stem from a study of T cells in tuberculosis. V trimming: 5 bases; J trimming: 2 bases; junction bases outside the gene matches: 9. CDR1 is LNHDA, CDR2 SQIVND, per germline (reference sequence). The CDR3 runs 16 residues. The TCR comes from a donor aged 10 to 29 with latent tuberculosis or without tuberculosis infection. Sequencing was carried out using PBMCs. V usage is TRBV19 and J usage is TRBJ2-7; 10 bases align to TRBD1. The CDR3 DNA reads TGTGCCAGTAGTGTTTCGGACAGGGGGAAGGCCTACGAGCAGTACTTC. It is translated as CASSVSDRGKAYEQYF.